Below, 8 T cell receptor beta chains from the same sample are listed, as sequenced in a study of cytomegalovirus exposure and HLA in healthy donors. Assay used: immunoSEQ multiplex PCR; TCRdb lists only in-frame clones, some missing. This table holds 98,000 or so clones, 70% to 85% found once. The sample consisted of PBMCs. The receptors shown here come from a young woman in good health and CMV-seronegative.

The CDR3 is CASSDPGQGADEAFF. CDR3 in DNA: TGTGCCAGCAGCGATCCGGGACAGGGGGCGGATGAAGCTTTCTTT. The chain couples TRBV9 to TRBJ1-1; 12 nucleotides line up with TRBD1. There are 15 residues in the CDR3. Trimming at V came to 3 bases and at J to 7 bases, leaving 7 bases not matched to a gene. The germline V gene has CDR1 SGDLS and CDR2 YYNGEE.

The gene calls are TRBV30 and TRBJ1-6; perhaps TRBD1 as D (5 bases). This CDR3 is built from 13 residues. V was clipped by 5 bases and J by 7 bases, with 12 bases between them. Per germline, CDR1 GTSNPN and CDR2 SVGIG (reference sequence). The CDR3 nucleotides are TGTGCCTGGCAGGGCGAAAGGAATTCACCCCTCCACTTT. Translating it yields CAWQGERNSPLHF.

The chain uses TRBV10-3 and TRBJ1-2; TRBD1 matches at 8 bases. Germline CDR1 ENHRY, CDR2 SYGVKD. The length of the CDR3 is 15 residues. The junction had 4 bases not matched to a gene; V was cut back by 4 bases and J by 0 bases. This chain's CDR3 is CAISGTGYSNYGYTF. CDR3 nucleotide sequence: TGTGCCATCAGTGGGACAGGGTATTCTAACTATGGCTACACCTTC.

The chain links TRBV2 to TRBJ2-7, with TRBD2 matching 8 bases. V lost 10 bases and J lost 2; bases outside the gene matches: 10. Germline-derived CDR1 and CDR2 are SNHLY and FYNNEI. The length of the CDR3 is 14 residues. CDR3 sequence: CATLASGLPYEQYF. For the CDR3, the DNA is TGTGCCACGCTAGCTAGCGGGCTGCCCTACGAGCAGTACTTC.

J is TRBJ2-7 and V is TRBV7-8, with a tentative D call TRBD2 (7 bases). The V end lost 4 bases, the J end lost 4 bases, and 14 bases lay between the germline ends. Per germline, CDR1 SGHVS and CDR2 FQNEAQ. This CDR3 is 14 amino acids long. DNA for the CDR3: TGTGCCAGCAGCTCCCAAGGGGGGGTGTACGAGCAGTACTTC. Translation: CASSSQGGVYEQYF.

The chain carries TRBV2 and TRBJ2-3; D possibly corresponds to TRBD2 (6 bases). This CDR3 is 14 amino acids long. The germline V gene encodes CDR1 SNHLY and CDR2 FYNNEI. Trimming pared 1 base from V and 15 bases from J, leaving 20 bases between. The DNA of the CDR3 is TGTGCCAGCAGTGAAGAAGGTGGGGGGACCCCCTCCTATTTT. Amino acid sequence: CASSEEGGGTPSYF.

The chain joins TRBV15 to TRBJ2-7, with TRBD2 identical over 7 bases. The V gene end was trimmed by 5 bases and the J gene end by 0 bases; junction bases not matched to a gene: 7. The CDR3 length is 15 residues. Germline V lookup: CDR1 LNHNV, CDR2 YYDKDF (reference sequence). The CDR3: CATSLWGGSSYEQYF. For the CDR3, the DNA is TGTGCCACCAGCCTCTGGGGGGGAAGCTCCTACGAGCAGTACTTC.

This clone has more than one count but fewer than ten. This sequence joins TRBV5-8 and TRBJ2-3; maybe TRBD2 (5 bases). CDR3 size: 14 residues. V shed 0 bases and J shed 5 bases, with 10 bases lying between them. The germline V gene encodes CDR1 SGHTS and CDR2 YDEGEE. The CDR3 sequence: CASSLELEVDTQYF. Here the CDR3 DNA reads TGTGCCAGCAGCTTGGAACTAGAGGTAGATACGCAGTATTTT. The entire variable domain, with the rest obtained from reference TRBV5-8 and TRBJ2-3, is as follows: EAGVTQSPTHLIKTRGQQATLRCSPISGHTSVYWYQQALGLGLQFLLWYDEGEERNRGNFPPRFSGRQFPNYSSELNVNALELEDSALYLCASSLELEVDTQYFGPGTRLTVL.